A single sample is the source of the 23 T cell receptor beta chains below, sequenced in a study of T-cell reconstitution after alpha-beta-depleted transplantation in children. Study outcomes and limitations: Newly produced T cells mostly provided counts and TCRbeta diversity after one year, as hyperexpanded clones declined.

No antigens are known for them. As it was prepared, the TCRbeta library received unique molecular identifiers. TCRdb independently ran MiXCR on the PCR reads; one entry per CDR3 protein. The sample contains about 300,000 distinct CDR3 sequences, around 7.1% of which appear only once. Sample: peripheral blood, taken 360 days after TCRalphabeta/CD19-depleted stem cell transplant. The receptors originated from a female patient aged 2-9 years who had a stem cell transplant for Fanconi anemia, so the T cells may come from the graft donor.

CDR3 protein: CASGATGTGAYNEQFF. The CDR3 coding sequence is TGCGCCAGCGGTGCTACCGGGACAGGGGCATACAATGAGCAGTTCTTC. V is TRBV4-1 and J is TRBJ2-1; 10 positions agree with TRBD1. Looked up from germline, CDR1 is MGHRA and CDR2 is YSYEKL. V shed 8 bases, J shed 4 bases, and the junction held 11 bases outside the gene matches. CDR3 size: 16 residues.

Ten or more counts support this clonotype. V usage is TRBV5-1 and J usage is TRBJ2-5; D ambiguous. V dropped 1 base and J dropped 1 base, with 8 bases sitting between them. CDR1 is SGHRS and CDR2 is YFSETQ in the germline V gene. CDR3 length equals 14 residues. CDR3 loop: CASSLLRTQETQYF. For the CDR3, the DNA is TGCGCCAGCAGCTTGCTTAGGACCCAAGAGACCCAGTACTTC. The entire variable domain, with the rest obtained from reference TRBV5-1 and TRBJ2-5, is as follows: KAGVTQTPRYLIKTRGQQVTLSCSPISGHRSVSWYQQTPGQGLQFLFEYFSETQRNKGNFPGRFSGRQFSNSRSEMNVSTLELGDSALYLCASSLLRTQETQYFGPGTRLLVL.

The CDR3 reads CASSQVELRRSLNTGELFF. CDR3 nucleotides: TGTGCCAGCAGCCAAGTTGAGTTGCGGAGGTCTTTGAACACCGGGGAGCTGTTTTTT. The V and J genes are TRBV3-1 and TRBJ2-2, with D possibly being TRBD2 (5 bases). In germline, CDR1 is LGHDT, CDR2 YNNKEL (reference sequence). This CDR3 region has 19 residues. V was pared by 1 base and J by 1 base, with 19 bases between.

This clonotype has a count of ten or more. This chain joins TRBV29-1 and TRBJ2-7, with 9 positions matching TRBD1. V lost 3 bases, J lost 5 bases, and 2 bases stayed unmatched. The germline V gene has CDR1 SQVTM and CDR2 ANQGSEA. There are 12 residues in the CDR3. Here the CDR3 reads CSVEGQGDEQYF. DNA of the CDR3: TGCAGCGTTGAGGGACAGGGTGACGAGCAGTACTTC.

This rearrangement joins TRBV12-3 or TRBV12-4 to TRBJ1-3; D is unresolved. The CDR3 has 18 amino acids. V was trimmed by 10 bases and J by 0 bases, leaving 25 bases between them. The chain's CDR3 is CAIRQPREGASSGNTIYF. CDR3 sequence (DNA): TGTGCCATCAGGCAACCCCGGGAGGGCGCCAGCTCTGGAAACACCATATATTTT.

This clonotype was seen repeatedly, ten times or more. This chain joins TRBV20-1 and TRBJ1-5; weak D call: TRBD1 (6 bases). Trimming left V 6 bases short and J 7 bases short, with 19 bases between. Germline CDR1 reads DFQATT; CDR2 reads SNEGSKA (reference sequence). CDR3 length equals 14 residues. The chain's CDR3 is CSATGWGLGQPQHF. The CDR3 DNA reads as TGCAGTGCGACCGGATGGGGGCTAGGGCAGCCCCAGCATTTT.

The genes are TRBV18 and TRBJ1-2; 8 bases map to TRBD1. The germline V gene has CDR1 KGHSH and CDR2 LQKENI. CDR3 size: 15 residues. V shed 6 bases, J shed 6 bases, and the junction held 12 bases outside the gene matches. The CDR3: CASSHPGGAGNGYTF. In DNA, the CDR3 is TGTGCCAGCTCCCACCCAGGGGGCGCGGGTAATGGCTACACCTTC.

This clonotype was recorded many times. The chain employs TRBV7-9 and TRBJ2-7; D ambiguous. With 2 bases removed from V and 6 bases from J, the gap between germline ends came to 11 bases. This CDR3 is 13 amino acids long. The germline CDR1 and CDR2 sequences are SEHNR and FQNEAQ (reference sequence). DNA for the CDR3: TGTGCCAGCAGCTTATTATCCCGTCGCGAGCAGTACTTC. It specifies CASSLLSRREQYF.

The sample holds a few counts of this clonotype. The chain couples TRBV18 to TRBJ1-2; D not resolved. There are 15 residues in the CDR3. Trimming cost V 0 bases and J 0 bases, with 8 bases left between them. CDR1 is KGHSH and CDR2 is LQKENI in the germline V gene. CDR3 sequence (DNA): TGTGCCAGCTCACCACCAGGGTTGGCTAACTATGGCTACACCTTC. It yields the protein CASSPPGLANYGYTF. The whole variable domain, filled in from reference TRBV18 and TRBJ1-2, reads NAGVMQNPRHLVRRRGQEARLRCSPMKGHSHVYWYRQLPEEGLKFMVYLQKENIIDESGMPKERFSAEFPKEGPSILRIQQVVRGDSAAYFCASSPPGLANYGYTFGSGTRLTVV.

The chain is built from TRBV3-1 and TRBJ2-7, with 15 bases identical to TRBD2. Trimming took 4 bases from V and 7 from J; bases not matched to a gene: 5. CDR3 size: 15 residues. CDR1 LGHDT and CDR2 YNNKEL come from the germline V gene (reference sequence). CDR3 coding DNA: TGTGCCAGCAGCCCCGGACTAGCGGGGGGGCGGGAGCAGTACTTC. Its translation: CASSPGLAGGREQYF.

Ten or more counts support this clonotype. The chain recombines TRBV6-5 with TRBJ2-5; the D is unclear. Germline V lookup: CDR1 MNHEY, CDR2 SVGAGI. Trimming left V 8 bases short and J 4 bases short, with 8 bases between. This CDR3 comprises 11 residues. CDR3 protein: CASSRGETQYF. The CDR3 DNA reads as TGTGCCAGCTCAAGAGGAGAGACCCAGTACTTC.

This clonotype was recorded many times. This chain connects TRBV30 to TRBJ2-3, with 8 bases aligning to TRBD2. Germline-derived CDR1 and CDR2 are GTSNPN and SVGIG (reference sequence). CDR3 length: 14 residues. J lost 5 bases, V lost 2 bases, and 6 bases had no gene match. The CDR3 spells CAWSLSLAGDTQYF. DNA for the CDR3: TGTGCCTGGAGTCTGAGTCTAGCGGGAGATACGCAGTATTTT.

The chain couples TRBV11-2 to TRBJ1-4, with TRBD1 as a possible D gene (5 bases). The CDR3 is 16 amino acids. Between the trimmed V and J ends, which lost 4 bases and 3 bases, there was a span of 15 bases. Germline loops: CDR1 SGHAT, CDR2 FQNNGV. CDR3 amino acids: CASSSGRQISNEKLFF. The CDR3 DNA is TGTGCCAGCAGCTCGGGGCGACAGATATCTAATGAAAAACTGTTTTTT. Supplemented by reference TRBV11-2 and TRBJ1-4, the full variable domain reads EAGVAQSPRYKIIEKRQSVAFWCNPISGHATLYWYQQILGQGPKLLIQFQNNGVVDDSQLPKDRFSAERLKGVDSTLKIQPAKLEDSAVYLCASSSGRQISNEKLFFGSGTQLSVL.

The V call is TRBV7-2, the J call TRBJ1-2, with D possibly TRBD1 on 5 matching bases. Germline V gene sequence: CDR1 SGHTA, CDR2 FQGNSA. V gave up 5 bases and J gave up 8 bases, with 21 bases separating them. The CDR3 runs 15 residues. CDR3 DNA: TGTGCCAGCAGCCCCCGGGAGGGGAGGGGTTGGGGCTACACCTTC. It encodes CASSPREGRGWGYTF.

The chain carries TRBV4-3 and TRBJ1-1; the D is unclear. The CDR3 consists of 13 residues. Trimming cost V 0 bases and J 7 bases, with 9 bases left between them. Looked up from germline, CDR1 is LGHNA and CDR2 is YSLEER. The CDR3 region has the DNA TGCGCCAGCAGCCAAGAGTCCTGGGGTGAAGCTTTCTTT. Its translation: CASSQESWGEAFF.

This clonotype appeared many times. DNA of the CDR3: TGTGCCAGCAGCCAAAAGGGCCATACGCAGTATTTT. It is translated as CASSQKGHTQYF. This sequence joins TRBV3-1 and TRBJ2-3; no firm D call. Trimming took 2 bases from V and 7 from J, leaving 7 bases between them. The CDR3 loop spans 12 amino acids. Germline V gene data show CDR1 as LGHDT and CDR2 as YNNKEL (reference sequence).

CDR3 in amino acids: CASSFSGQADFYGYTF. The CDR3 DNA follows: TGTGCCAGCAGCTTTAGCGGCCAGGCAGACTTCTATGGCTACACCTTC. The J gene is TRBJ1-2, the V gene TRBV7-6; the D is unclear. The germline gives CDR1 SGHVS, CDR2 FNYEAQ. Trimming stripped 3 bases from V and 4 bases from J, with 18 bases between. The CDR3 spans 16 residues.

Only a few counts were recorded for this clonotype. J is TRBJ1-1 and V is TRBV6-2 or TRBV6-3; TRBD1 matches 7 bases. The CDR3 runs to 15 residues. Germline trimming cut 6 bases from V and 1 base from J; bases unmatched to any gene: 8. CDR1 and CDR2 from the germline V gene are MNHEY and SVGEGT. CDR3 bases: TGTGCCAGCAGATTCCTCGACAGGGCGAACACTGAAGCTTTCTTT. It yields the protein CASRFLDRANTEAFF.

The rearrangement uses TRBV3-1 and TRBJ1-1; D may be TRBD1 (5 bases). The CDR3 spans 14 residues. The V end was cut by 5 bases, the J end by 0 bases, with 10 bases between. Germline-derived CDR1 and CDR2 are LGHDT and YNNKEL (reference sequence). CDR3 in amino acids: CASSFRQLNTEAFF. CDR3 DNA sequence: TGTGCCAGCAGCTTTCGACAGTTGAACACTGAAGCTTTCTTT.

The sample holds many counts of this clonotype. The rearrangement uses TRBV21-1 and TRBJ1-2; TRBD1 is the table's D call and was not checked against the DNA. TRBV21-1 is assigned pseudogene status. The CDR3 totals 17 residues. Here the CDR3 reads CASSKGKGQGPNYGYTF. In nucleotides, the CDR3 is TGTGCCAGCAGCAAAGGAAAGGGACAGGGCCCTAACTATGGCTACACCTTC.

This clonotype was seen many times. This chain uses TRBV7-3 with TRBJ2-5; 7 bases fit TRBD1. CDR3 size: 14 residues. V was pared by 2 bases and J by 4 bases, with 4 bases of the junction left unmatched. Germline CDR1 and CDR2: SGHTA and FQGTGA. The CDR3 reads CASSLGYRGETQYF. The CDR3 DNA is TGTGCCAGCAGCTTAGGGTACAGGGGAGAGACCCAGTACTTC.

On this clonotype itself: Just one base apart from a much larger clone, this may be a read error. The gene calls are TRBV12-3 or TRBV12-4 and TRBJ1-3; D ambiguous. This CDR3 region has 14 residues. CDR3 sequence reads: CASSLPVSGNTIHF. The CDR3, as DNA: TGTGCCAGCAGCCTCCCAGTGTCTGGAAACACCATACATTTT.

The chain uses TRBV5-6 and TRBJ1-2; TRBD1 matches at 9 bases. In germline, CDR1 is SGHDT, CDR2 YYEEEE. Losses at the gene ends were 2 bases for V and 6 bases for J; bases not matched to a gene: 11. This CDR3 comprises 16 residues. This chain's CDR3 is CASSFLTRRTGDGYTF. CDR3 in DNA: TGTGCCAGCAGCTTTTTGACGAGAAGGACAGGGGATGGCTACACCTTC.